This T cell receptor beta chain was recovered during a study of CXCR3-negative and CXCR3-positive naive CD8 T cells. The V gene's germline CDR1 is SGHAT and CDR2 FQNNGV. The CDR3 totals 11 residues. The libraries of TRB cDNA were constructed through 5' RACE using UMI labels. TCRdb re-called the 5' RACE reads; one entry per CDR3 protein, DNA not given. The sample's table shows about 56,000 distinct CDR3 sequences. This rearrangement joins TRBV11-2 to TRBJ2-1. This TCR came from a human donor in good health. Some clones in this sample may be carry-over from other donors' samples. The specimen was memory CD8+ T cells from blood. The CDR3 protein is CASSPMDEQFF.